This entry lists 3 T cell receptor beta chains sequenced from one sample in a study of blood T cell repertoires in COVID-19. Using immunoSEQ multiplex PCR, the repertoire was profiled, and TCRdb retains in-frame clones only, with some absent. The sample lists about 200,000 clones, 70% to 90% occurring once. Source material: peripheral blood. The receptors originated from a woman of 80 years or more with acute or convalescent COVID-19.

The CDR3 sequence is CASSPIQGGREQYF. DNA of the CDR3: TGTGCCAGCAGTCCGATACAGGGCGGTCGGGAGCAGTACTTC. This rearrangement joins TRBV28 to TRBJ2-7; D possibly corresponds to TRBD1 (6 bases). The CDR3 has 14 amino acids. V dropped 5 bases and J dropped 7 bases, with 18 bases sitting between them. Germline V gives CDR1 MDHEN, CDR2 SYDVKM.

The chain employs TRBV6-2 or TRBV6-3 and TRBJ2-5; maybe TRBD2 (5 bases). From germline, CDR1 is MNHEY and CDR2 SVGEGT. The CDR3 extends over 16 amino acids. With 0 bases removed from V and 5 bases from J, the gap between germline ends came to 16 bases. This chain's CDR3 is CASSYSLVGVGETQYF. The CDR3 coding sequence is TGTGCCAGCAGTTACTCGTTGGTCGGGGTCGGTGAGACCCAGTACTTC.

This clone turned up a few times. This chain uses TRBV5-1 with TRBJ2-5; possible D gene TRBD1, 5 bases. Deletions cut 0 bases from V and 4 bases from J, with 10 bases between. This CDR3 region has 14 residues. The germline V gene encodes CDR1 SGHRS and CDR2 YFSETQ. Here the CDR3 reads CASSLALGAETQYF. The CDR3 DNA is TGCGCCAGCAGCTTGGCGCTTGGGGCAGAGACCCAGTACTTC.